This T cell receptor beta chain emerged from a study of graft-versus-host responses after intestinal transplantation. Some clones are missing from TCRdb's copy, which holds only in-frame ones; the method was immunoSEQ multiplex PCR. This table holds around 95,000 clones, about 90% found once. Notes on this clone: Its target is not known.

The CDR3 totals 13 residues. The V gene lost 2 bases and the J gene lost 0 bases, with 7 bases spanning the gap. Germline loops: CDR1 GTSNPN, CDR2 SVGIG (reference sequence). Sequencing was performed on unstimulated CD4+ T cells sorted from spleen or lymph node cells, taken before transplant. The chain recombines TRBV30 with TRBJ1-1; D is undetermined. This TCR was sampled from a human donor who was the organ donor for an intestinal transplant. CDR3 nucleotides: TGTGCCTGGAGTCCGATAGTGAACACTGAAGCTTTCTTT. It yields the protein CAWSPIVNTEAFF.